The 22 T cell receptor beta chains below were found in one sample sequenced in a study of T cell responses to AZD1222 COVID-19 vaccine. Sequencing was performed with immunoSEQ multiplex PCR; in TCRdb, only in-frame clones are kept and a portion is missing. Here the sample spans over 150,000 clones, around 85% being singletons. The sequenced sample was peripheral blood, obtained on day 0 of MenACWY control vaccination. The receptors come from an adult in good health.

V gene TRBV5-4 combines with J gene TRBJ2-3, with TRBD2 matching over 12 bases. Per germline, CDR1 SGHNT and CDR2 YYREEE (reference sequence). The CDR3 runs 15 residues. With 1 base clipped from V and 6 bases from J, the junction kept 3 bases outside the gene matches. The CDR3 DNA follows: TGTGCCAGCAGCTTGACTAGCGGGGGGTACGATACGCAGTATTTT. It codes for CASSLTSGGYDTQYF.

The chain carries TRBV12-3 or TRBV12-4 and TRBJ1-5; possibly TRBD1 for D (6 bases). This CDR3 has 12 residues. V lost 0 bases, J lost 13 bases, and 10 bases lay in between. The CDR3 sequence: CASSLAGHKQHF. The DNA for the CDR3 is TGTGCCAGCAGTTTAGCGGGACATAAACAGCATTTT.

The chain couples TRBV9 to TRBJ1-2, with D hard to call. V was pared by 0 bases and J by 3 bases, with 6 bases between. CDR1 is SGDLS, CDR2 YYNGEE, per germline. The CDR3 contains 13 residues. This chain's CDR3 is CASSVDSYYGYTF. CDR3 sequence (DNA): TGTGCCAGCAGCGTAGATAGTTACTATGGCTACACCTTC.

V and J are TRBV5-1 and TRBJ2-1, with a tentative D call TRBD2 (6 bases). Trimming shortened V by 0 bases and J by 0 bases, and 10 bases separated the two germline ends. There are 16 residues in the CDR3. The germline V gene encodes CDR1 SGHRS and CDR2 YFSETQ. Here the CDR3 reads CASSLEGLSSYNEQFF. CDR3 bases: TGCGCCAGCAGCTTGGAGGGACTGAGCTCCTACAATGAGCAGTTCTTC.

The chain links TRBV2 to TRBJ2-1; 8 positions agree with TRBD1. CDR3 size: 15 residues. Germline CDR1 is SNHLY and CDR2 is FYNNEI. The junction had 8 bases not matched to a gene; V was cut back by 3 bases and J by 7 bases. The CDR3 protein is CASSEAGGPFNEQFF. CDR3 in DNA: TGTGCCAGCAGTGAGGCAGGGGGCCCTTTTAATGAGCAGTTCTTC. Full variable domain (remainder filled in from reference TRBV2 and TRBJ2-1): EPEVTQTPSHQVTQMGQEVILRCVPISNHLYFYWYRQILGQKVEFLVSFYNNEISEKSEIFDDQFSVERPDGSNFTLKIRSTKLEDSAMYFCASSEAGGPFNEQFFGPGTRLTVL.

The chain recombines TRBV2 with TRBJ1-4; 10 bases line up with TRBD1. V dropped 8 bases and J dropped 7; count of bases not matched to a gene: 10. This CDR3 comprises 15 residues. Germline V lookup: CDR1 SNHLY, CDR2 FYNNEI. The CDR3 region is CASRGEDRGLEKLFF. DNA of the CDR3: TGTGCCAGCCGAGGAGAAGACAGGGGGCTTGAAAAACTGTTTTTT.

The chain couples TRBV3-1 (or the pseudogene TRBV3-2) to TRBJ2-1; D may be TRBD1 (6 bases). The germline CDR1 and CDR2 sequences are LGHDT and YNNKEL (reference sequence). This CDR3 region has 12 residues. V was trimmed by 7 bases and J by 5 bases, leaving 9 bases between them. The CDR3 protein is CASKRGNNEQFF. The CDR3 DNA reads TGTGCCAGCAAGAGGGGGAACAATGAGCAGTTCTTC.

The V gene is TRBV2, the J gene TRBJ2-1; TRBD2 aligns across 9 bases. Trimming at V came to 6 bases and at J to 9 bases, leaving 12 bases not matched to a gene. This CDR3 is 15 amino acids long. CDR1 and CDR2 (germline): SNHLY, FYNNEI. CDR3 residues: CASRGGLAHGGEQFF. CDR3 nucleotides: TGTGCCAGCAGGGGTGGACTAGCGCATGGTGGTGAGCAGTTCTTC.

V gene TRBV5-1 combines with J gene TRBJ2-1; maybe TRBD2 (6 bases). Germline loops: CDR1 SGHRS, CDR2 YFSETQ. This CDR3 contains 12 residues. The V end lost 3 bases, the J end lost 5 bases, and 6 bases lay between the germline ends. CDR3 in DNA: TGCGCCAGCAGCTGGGGGGACAATGAGCAGTTCTTC. Encoded protein: CASSWGDNEQFF. Supplemented by reference TRBV5-1 and TRBJ2-1, the full variable domain reads KAGVTQTPRYLIKTRGQQVTLSCSPISGHRSVSWYQQTPGQGLQFLFEYFSETQRNKGNFPGRFSGRQFSNSRSEMNVSTLELGDSALYLCASSWGDNEQFFGPGTRLTVL.

This rearrangement joins TRBV9 to TRBJ1-6; a weak D match, TRBD1 (6 bases). Trimming took 3 bases from V and 6 from J, leaving 16 bases between them. The germline V gene has CDR1 SGDLS and CDR2 YYNGEE. The CDR3 spans 16 residues. This CDR3 is CASSAGAGAFNSPLHF. The CDR3 DNA is TGTGCCAGCAGCGCAGGGGCGGGGGCTTTTAATTCACCCCTCCACTTT.

The rearrangement joins TRBV19 to TRBJ1-4, with D possibly matching TRBD1 (5 bases). The length of the CDR3 is 15 residues. V was shortened by 2 bases and J by 0 bases, with 7 bases between the two germline ends. The germline V gene encodes CDR1 LNHDA and CDR2 SQIVND (reference sequence). The DNA for the CDR3 is TGTGCCAGTAGTATATCAGGGACAACTAATGAAAAACTGTTTTTT. This translates into CASSISGTTNEKLFF. Together with reference TRBV19 and TRBJ1-4, the CDR3 gives the full variable domain: DGGITQSPKYLFRKEGQNVTLSCEQNLNHDAMYWYRQDPGQGLRLIYYSQIVNDFQKGDIAEGYSVSREKKESFPLTVTSAQKNPTAFYLCASSISGTTNEKLFFGSGTQLSVL.

The chain employs TRBV28 and TRBJ1-1, with D possibly TRBD1 on 5 matching bases. The CDR3 has 15 amino acids. Trimming cost V 5 bases and J 6 bases, with 19 bases left between them. CDR1 MDHEN and CDR2 SYDVKM come from the germline V gene. The CDR3 reads CASSQTRARTAEAFF. CDR3 nucleotide sequence: TGTGCCAGCAGTCAGACCAGGGCACGGACGGCTGAAGCTTTCTTT.

V gene TRBV5-1 combines with J gene TRBJ2-1; D is unclear. This CDR3 is built from 14 residues. Germline V gene lookup returns CDR1 SGHRS and CDR2 YFSETQ. The V and J ends lost 0 bases and 2 bases respectively, with 6 bases between them. The CDR3 nucleotides read TGCGCCAGCAGCTTGGAACCGCCCTACAATGAGCAGTTCTTC. Translating gives CASSLEPPYNEQFF.

This chain uses TRBV5-1 with TRBJ1-1; possible D gene TRBD1, 5 bases. Germline CDR1 and CDR2: SGHRS and YFSETQ. CDR3 length: 14 residues. V was cut by 4 bases and J by 4 bases, with 14 bases left in between. The CDR3 nucleotides read TGCGCCAGCAGCCCTCAGGGTTGGGGCACTGAAGCTTTCTTT. As protein: CASSPQGWGTEAFF.

The chain has TRBV7-8 and TRBJ1-5; TRBD1 matches at 9 bases. This CDR3 spans 15 amino acids. The junction had 4 bases not matched to a gene; V was cut back by 5 bases and J by 2 bases. From germline, CDR1 is SGHVS and CDR2 FQNEAQ. The CDR3 DNA follows: TGTGCCAGCAGCCGGGACAGGGCGGGCAATCAGCCCCAGCATTTT. Protein: CASSRDRAGNQPQHF.

The V and J genes are TRBV4-1 and TRBJ2-2, with D possibly being TRBD1 or TRBD2 (5 bases each). CDR1 MGHRA and CDR2 YSYEKL come from the germline V gene. Trimming removed 5 bases at V and 4 bases at J, with 11 bases between. The CDR3 contains 14 residues. The CDR3: CASSAFGATGELFF. The CDR3 nucleotides read TGCGCCAGCAGCGCCTTCGGGGCCACCGGGGAGCTGTTTTTT.

This clone came up a few times. The chain carries TRBV18 and TRBJ1-2, with D possibly matching TRBD1 (5 bases). Germline V CDR1 and CDR2: KGHSH, LQKENI. V lost 2 bases, J lost 8 bases, and 24 bases lay in between. The CDR3 has 17 amino acids. The CDR3 here is CASSPERGPRTRKGYTF. DNA for the CDR3: TGTGCCAGCTCACCAGAACGGGGCCCAAGGACCCGGAAGGGCTACACCTTC.

CDR3 protein: CASSLGGAARNEQFF. CDR3 DNA: TGCGCCAGCAGCTTGGGTGGGGCAGCGCGCAATGAGCAGTTCTTC. This chain connects TRBV5-1 to TRBJ2-1; the D gene is possibly TRBD1 (5 bases). The CDR3 is made up of 15 amino acids. CDR1 SGHRS and CDR2 YFSETQ come from the germline V gene. V was clipped by 0 bases and J by 6 bases, with 13 bases between them.

CDR3 residues: CASKGREVEDTQYF. CDR3 in DNA: TGTGCCAGCAAGGGGCGGGAGGTTGAAGATACGCAGTATTTT. The gene calls are TRBV27 and TRBJ2-3, with 8 bases aligning to TRBD2. The length of the CDR3 is 14 residues. J was trimmed by 5 bases and V by 7 bases; bases with no gene match: 8. Per germline, CDR1 MNHEY and CDR2 SMNVEV (reference sequence).

The rearrangement links TRBV11-2 to TRBJ2-5, with 8 bases lining up with TRBD1. V lost 4 bases to trimming and J lost 5 bases; unmatched junction nucleotides: 9. Germline-derived CDR1 and CDR2 are SGHAT and FQNNGV. CDR3 length: 15 amino acids. The CDR3 coding sequence is TGTGCCAGCAGCTCCAGACCGACAGGGGAGGAGACCCAGTACTTC. Protein: CASSSRPTGEETQYF.

The chain couples TRBV12-3 or TRBV12-4 to TRBJ2-7; no clear D gene. V lost 3 bases to trimming and J lost 7 bases, with 10 bases between them. The CDR3 sequence is 12 residues long. CDR3 DNA: TGTGCCAGCAGTTTTGGGGTTGAGGAGCAGTACGTC. This sequence encodes CASSFGVEEQYV.

This clone was counted ten times or more. The chain recombines TRBV28 with TRBJ1-5; D not resolved. Germline CDR1 is MDHEN and CDR2 is SYDVKM. With 2 bases removed from V and 0 bases from J, the gap between germline ends came to 8 bases. This CDR3 is 15 amino acids long. This chain's CDR3 is CASSLLTASNQPQHF. CDR3 DNA sequence: TGTGCCAGCAGTTTACTTACTGCTAGCAATCAGCCCCAGCATTTT.